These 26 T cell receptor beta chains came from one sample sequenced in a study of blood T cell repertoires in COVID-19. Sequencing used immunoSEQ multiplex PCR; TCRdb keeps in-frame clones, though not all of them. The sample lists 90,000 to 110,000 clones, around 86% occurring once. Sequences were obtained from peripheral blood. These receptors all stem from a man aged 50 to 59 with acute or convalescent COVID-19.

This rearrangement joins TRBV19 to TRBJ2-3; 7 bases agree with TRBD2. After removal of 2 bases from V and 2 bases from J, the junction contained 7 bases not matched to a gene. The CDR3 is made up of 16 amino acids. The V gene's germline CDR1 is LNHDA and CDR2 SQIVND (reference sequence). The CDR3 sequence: CASSIKRDYPTDTQYF. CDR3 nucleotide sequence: TGTGCCAGTAGTATAAAGCGGGATTACCCCACAGATACGCAGTATTTT.

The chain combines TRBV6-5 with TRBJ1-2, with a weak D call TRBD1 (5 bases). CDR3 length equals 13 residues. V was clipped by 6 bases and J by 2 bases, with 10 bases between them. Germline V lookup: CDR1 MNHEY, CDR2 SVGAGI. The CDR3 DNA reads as TGTGCCAGCAGCCTGGACACGAACTATGGCTACACCTTC. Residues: CASSLDTNYGYTF.

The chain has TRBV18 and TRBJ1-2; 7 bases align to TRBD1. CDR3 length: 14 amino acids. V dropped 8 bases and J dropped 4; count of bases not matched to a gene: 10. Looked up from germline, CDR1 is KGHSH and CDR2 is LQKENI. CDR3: CASSQGDESYGYTF. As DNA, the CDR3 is TGTGCCAGCAGCCAGGGGGACGAATCCTATGGCTACACCTTC.

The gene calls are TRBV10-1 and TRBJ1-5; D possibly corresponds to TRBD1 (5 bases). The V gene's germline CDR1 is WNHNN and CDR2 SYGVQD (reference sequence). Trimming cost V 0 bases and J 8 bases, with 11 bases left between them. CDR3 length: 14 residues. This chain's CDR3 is CASSESSTDKPQHF. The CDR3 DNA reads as TGCGCCAGCAGTGAGTCCAGCACGGACAAGCCCCAGCATTTT.

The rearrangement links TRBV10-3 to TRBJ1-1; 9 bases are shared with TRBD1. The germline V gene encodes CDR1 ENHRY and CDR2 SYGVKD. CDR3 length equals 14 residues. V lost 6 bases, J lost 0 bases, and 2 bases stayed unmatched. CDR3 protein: CAIRGQGMNTEAFF. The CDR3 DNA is TGTGCCATCAGGGGACAGGGCATGAACACTGAAGCTTTCTTT.

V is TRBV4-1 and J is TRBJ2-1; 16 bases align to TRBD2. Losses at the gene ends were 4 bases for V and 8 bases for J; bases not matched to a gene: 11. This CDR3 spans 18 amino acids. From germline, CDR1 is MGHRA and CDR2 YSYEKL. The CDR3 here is CASSRLSGTSGGGDEQFF. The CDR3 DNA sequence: TGCGCCAGCAGCCGCCTCTCCGGGACTAGCGGGGGGGGCGATGAGCAGTTCTTC.

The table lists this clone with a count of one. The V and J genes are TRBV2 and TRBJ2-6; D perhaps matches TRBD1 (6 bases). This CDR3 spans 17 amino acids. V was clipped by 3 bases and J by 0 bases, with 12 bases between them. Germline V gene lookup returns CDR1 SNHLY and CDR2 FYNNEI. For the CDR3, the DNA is TGTGCCAGCAGTGAGATGGGGGCCTCCTCTGGGGCCAACGTCCTGACTTTC. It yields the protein CASSEMGASSGANVLTF.

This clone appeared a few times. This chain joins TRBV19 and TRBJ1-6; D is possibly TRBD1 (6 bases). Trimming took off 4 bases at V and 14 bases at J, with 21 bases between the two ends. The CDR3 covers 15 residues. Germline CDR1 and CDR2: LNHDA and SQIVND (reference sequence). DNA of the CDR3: TGTGCCAGTAGTAACGTCTATCAGGGGCATGGTACCCTCCACTTT. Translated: CASSNVYQGHGTLHF.

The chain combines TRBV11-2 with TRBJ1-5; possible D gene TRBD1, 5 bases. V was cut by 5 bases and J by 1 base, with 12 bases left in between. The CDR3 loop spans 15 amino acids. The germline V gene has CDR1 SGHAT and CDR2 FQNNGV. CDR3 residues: CASSRGLGSNQPQHF. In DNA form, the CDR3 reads TGTGCCAGCAGCCGGGGACTAGGGAGCAATCAGCCCCAGCATTTT.

CDR3 coding DNA: TGTGCCAGCAGCTTAGCGCGGGCAGGGGGCGGCTATGGCTACACCTTC. Its protein is CASSLARAGGGYGYTF. The V and J genes are TRBV7-8 and TRBJ1-2; 8 nucleotides match TRBD1. J was trimmed by 4 bases and V by 0 bases; bases with no gene match: 7. There are 16 residues in the CDR3. The V gene's germline CDR1 is SGHVS and CDR2 FQNEAQ. The complete variable domain, with remaining parts taken from reference TRBV7-8 and TRBJ1-2, reads GAGVSQSPRYKVAKRGQDVALRCDPISGHVSLFWYQQALGQGPEFLTYFQNEAQLDKSGLPSDRFFAERPEGSVSTLKIQRTQQEDSAVYLCASSLARAGGGYGYTFGSGTRLTVV.

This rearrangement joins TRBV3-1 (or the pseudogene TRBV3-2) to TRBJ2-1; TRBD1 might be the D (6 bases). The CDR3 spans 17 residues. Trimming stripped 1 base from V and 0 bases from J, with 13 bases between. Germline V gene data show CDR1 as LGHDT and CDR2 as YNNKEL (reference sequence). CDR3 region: CASSQGVGGSSYNEQFF. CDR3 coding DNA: TGTGCCAGCAGCCAAGGGGTAGGGGGAAGCTCCTACAATGAGCAGTTCTTC.

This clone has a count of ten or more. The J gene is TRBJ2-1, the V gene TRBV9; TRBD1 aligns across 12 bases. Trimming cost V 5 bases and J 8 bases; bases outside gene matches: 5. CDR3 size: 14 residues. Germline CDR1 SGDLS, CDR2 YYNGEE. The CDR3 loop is CASSPGQGAYEQFF. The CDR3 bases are TGTGCCAGCAGTCCGGGACAGGGGGCCTATGAGCAGTTCTTC.

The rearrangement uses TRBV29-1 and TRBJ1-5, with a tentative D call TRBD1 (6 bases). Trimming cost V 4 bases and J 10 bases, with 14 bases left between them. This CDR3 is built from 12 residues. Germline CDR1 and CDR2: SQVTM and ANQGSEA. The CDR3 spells CSVGSGDRPQHF. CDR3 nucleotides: TGCAGCGTTGGGTCAGGGGATCGACCCCAGCATTTT.

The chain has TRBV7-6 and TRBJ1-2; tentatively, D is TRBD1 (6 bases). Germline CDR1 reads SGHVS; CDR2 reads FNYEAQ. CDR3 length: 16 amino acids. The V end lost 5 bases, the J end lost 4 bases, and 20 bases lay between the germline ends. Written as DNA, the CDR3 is TGTGCCAGCAGCCCCGACGGACAGTCCGACTTCTATGGCTACACCTTC. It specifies CASSPDGQSDFYGYTF.

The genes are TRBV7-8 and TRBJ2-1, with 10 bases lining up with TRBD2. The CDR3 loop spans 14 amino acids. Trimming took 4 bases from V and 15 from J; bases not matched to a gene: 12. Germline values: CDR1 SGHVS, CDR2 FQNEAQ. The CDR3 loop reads CASSSLAGDSRGFF. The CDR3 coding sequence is TGTGCCAGCAGCTCCCTAGCGGGAGATTCGAGGGGGTTCTTC.

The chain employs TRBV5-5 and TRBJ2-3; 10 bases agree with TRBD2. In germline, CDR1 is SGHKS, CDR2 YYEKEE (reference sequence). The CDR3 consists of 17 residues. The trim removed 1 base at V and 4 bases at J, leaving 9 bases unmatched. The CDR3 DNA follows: TGTGCCAGCAGCTTGCTCTTAGCGGGGGGCCGGGCAGATACGCAGTATTTT. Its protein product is CASSLLLAGGRADTQYF.

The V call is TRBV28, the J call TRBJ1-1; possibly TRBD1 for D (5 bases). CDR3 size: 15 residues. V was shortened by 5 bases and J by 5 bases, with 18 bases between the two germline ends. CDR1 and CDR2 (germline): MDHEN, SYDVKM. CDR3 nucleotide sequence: TGTGCCAGCAGTCCACAACAGGCTTTGTGGACTGAAGCTTTCTTT. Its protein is CASSPQQALWTEAFF.

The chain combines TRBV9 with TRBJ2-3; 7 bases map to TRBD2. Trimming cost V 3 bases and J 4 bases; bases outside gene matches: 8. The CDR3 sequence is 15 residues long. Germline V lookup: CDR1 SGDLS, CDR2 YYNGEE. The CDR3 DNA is TGTGCCAGCAGCGCCGGACTGGCGGGGGCAGATACGCAGTATTTT. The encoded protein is CASSAGLAGADTQYF.

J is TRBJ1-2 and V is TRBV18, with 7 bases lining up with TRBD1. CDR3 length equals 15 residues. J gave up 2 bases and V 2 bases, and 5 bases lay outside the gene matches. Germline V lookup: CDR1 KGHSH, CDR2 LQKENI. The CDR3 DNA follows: TGTGCCAGCTCACCAGTCACAGGGGCCAACTATGGCTACACCTTC. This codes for CASSPVTGANYGYTF.

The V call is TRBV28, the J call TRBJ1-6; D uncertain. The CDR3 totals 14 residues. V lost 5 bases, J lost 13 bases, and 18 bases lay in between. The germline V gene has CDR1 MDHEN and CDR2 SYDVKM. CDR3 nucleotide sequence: TGTGCCAGCAGTGATCCGGAGATGGGGAGGCCCCTCCACTTT. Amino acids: CASSDPEMGRPLHF.

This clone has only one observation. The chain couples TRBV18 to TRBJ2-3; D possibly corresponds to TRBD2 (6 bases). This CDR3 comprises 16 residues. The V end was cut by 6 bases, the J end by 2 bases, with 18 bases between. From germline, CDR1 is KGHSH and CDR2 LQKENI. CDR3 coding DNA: TGTGCCAGCTCGAGAACTGGGGGAGGAAACACAGATACGCAGTATTTT. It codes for CASSRTGGGNTDTQYF.

The CDR3 protein is CASSYAGETGEQYF. DNA of the CDR3: TGTGCCAGCAGTTACGCGGGAGAGACGGGCGAGCAGTACTTC. The gene calls are TRBV6-6 and TRBJ2-7; 7 positions agree with TRBD2. This CDR3 is built from 14 residues. Trimming took 2 bases from V and 6 from J; bases not matched to a gene: 7. Germline loops: CDR1 MNHNY, CDR2 SVGAGI (reference sequence).

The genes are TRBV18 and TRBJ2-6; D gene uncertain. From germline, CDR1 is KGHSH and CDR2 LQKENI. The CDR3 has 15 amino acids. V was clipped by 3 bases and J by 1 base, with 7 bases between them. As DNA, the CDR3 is TGTGCCAGCTCACCCGCGCCGTCTGGGGCCAACGTCCTGACTTTC. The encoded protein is CASSPAPSGANVLTF.

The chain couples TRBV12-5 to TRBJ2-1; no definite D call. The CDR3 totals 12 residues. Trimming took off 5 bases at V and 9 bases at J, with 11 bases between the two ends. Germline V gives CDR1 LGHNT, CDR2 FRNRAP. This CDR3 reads CASGLDSGEQFF. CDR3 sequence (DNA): TGTGCTAGTGGTCTCGATAGTGGTGAGCAGTTCTTC.

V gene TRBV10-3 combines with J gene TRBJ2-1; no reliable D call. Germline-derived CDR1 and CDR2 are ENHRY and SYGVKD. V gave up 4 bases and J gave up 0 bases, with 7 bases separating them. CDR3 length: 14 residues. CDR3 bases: TGTGCCATCAGTGGCGGAAGCTCCTACAATGAGCAGTTCTTC. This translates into CAISGGSSYNEQFF.

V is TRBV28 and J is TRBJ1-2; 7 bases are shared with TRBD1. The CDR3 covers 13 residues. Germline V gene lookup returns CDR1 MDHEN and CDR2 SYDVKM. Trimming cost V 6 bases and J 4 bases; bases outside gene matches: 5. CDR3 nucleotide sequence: TGTGCCAGCAGGTCCGGGACAGCCTATGGCTACACCTTC. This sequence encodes CASRSGTAYGYTF.